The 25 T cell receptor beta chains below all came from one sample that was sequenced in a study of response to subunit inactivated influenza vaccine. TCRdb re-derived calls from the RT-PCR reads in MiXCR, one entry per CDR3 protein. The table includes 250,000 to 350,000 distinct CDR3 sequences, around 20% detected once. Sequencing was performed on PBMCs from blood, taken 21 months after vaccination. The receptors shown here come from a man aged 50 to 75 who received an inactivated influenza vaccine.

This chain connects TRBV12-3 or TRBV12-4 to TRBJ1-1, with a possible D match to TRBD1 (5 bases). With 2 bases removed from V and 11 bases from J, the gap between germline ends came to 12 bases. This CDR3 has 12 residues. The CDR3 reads CASSLSAGSAFF. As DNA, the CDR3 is TGTGCCAGCAGTTTATCGGCAGGGAGTGCTTTCTTT.

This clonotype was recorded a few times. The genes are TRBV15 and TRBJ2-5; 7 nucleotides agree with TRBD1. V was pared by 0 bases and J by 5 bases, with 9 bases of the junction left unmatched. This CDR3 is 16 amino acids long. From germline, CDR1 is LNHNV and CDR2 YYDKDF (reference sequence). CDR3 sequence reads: CATSRERTGAVETQYF. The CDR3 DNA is TGTGCCACCAGCAGAGAAAGAACAGGGGCGGTCGAGACCCAGTACTTC.

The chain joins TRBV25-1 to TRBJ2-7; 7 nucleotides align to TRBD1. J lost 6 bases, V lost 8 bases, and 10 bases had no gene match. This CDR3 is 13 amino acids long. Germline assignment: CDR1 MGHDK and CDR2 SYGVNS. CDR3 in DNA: TGTGCCAGCCATCCCGGGACAGAAGGCGAGCAGTACTTC. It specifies CASHPGTEGEQYF.

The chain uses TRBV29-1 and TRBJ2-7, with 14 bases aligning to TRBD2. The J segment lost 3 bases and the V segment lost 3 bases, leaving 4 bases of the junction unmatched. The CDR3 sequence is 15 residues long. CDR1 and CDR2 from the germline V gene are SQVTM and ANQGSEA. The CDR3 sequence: CSVDLGTSGSYEQYV. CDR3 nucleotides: TGCAGCGTTGACCTGGGGACTAGCGGGAGCTACGAGCAGTACGTC.

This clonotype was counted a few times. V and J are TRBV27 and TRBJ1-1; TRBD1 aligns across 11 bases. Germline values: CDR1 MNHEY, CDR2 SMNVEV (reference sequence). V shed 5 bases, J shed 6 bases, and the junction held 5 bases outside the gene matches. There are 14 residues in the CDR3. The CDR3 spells CASSGGTGGSEAFF. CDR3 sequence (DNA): TGTGCCAGCAGTGGAGGGACAGGGGGGTCTGAAGCTTTCTTT.

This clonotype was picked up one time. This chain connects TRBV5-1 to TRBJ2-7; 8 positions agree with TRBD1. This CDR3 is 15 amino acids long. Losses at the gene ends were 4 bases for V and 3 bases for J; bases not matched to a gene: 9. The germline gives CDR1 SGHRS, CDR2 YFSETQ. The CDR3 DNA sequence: TGCGCCAGCAGCACCGACAGGGGCGCAGTCTACGAGCAGTACTTC. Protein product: CASSTDRGAVYEQYF.

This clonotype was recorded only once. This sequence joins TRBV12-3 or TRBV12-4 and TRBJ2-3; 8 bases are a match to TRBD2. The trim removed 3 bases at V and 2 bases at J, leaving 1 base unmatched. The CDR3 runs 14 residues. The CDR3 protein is CASSLGLVTDTQYF. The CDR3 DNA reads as TGTGCCAGCAGTTTGGGACTAGTCACAGATACGCAGTATTTT.

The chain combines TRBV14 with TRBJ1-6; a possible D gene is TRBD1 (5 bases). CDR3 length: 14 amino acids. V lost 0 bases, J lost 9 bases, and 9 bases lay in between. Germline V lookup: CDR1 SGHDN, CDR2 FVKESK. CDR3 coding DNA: TGTGCCAGCAGCCAAGACCCAGGGATTTCACCCCTCCACTTT. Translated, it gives CASSQDPGISPLHF.

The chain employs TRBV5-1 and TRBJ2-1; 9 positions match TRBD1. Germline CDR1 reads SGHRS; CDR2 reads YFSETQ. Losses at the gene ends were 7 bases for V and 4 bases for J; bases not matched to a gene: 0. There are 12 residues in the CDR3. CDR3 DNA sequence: TGCGCCAGCGGGACAGGGTACAATGAGCAGTTCTTC. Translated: CASGTGYNEQFF.

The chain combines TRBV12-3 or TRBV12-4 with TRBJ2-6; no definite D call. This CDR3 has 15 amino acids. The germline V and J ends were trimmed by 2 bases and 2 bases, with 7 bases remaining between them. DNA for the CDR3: TGTGCCAGCAGTTTAACAATGGCTGGGGCCAACGTCCTGACTTTC. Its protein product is CASSLTMAGANVLTF.

CDR3 DNA: TGTGCCTGGAGTCGGACGGGACGGACCTCTGGAAACACCATATATTTT. The encoded protein is CAWSRTGRTSGNTIYF. The rearrangement joins TRBV30 to TRBJ1-3; possible D gene TRBD1, 5 bases. V lost 2 bases, J lost 0 bases, and 14 bases lay in between. The CDR3 totals 16 residues. CDR1 is GTSNPN and CDR2 is SVGIG in the germline V gene (reference sequence).

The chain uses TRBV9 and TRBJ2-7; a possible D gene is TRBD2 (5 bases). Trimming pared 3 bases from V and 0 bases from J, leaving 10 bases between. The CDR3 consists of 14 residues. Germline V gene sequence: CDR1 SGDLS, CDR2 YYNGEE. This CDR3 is CASSASGASYEQYF. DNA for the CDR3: TGTGCCAGCAGCGCGAGCGGAGCCTCCTACGAGCAGTACTTC.

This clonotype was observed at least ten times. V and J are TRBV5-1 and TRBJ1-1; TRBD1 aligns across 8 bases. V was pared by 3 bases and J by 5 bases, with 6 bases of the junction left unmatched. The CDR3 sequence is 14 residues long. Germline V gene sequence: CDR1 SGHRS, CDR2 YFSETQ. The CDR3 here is CASSSGQGDTEAFF. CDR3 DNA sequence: TGCGCCAGCAGCTCAGGACAGGGTGATACTGAAGCTTTCTTT. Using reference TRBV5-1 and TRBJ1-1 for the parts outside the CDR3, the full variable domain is KAGVTQTPRYLIKTRGQQVTLSCSPISGHRSVSWYQQTPGQGLQFLFEYFSETQRNKGNFPGRFSGRQFSNSRSEMNVSTLELGDSALYLCASSSGQGDTEAFFGQGTRLTVV.

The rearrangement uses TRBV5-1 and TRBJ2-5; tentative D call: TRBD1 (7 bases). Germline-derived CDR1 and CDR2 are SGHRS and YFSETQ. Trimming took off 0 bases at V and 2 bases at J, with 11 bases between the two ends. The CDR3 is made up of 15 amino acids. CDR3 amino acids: CASSLATGTQETQYF. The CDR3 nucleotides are TGCGCCAGCAGCTTGGCGACAGGGACTCAAGAGACCCAGTACTTC. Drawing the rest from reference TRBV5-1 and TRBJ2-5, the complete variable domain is KAGVTQTPRYLIKTRGQQVTLSCSPISGHRSVSWYQQTPGQGLQFLFEYFSETQRNKGNFPGRFSGRQFSNSRSEMNVSTLELGDSALYLCASSLATGTQETQYFGPGTRLLVL.

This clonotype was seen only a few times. The chain's CDR3 is CASSLERSHNEQFF. CDR3 coding DNA: TGTGCCAGCAGCTTAGAACGCAGCCACAATGAGCAGTTCTTC. The chain has TRBV7-8 and TRBJ2-1; D remains ambiguous. V dropped 1 base and J dropped 5 bases, with 9 bases sitting between them. Germline V lookup: CDR1 SGHVS, CDR2 FQNEAQ. This CDR3 has 14 residues.

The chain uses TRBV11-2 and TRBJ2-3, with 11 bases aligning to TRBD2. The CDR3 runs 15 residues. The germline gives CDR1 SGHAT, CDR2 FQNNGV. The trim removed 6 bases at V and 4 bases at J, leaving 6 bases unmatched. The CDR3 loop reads CASSLTSGVADTQYF. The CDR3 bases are TGTGCCAGCAGTTTGACTAGCGGGGTGGCAGATACGCAGTATTTT.

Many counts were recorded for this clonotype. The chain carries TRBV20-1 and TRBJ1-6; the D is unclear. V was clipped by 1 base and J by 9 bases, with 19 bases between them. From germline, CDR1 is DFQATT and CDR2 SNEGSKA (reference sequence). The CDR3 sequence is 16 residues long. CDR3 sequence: CSARGFLGLTLSPLHF. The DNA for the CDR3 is TGCAGTGCTAGAGGGTTCCTCGGGCTAACTCTTTCACCCCTCCACTTT.

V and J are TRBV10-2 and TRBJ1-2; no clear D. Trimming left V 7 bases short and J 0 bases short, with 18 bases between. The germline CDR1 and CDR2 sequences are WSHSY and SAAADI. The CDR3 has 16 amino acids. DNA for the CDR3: TGCGCCAGCACCGGGCGGGCCACGCTTACTAACTATGGCTACACCTTC. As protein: CASTGRATLTNYGYTF.

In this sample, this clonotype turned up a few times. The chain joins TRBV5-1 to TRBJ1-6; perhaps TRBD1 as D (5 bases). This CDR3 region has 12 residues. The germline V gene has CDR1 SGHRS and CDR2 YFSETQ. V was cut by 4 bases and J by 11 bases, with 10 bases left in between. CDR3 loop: CASSSGTAPLHF. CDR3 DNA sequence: TGCGCCAGCAGCAGCGGGACCGCACCCCTCCACTTT.

The CDR3 is CASSLGQGGYEQYF. Here the CDR3 DNA reads TGTGCCAGCAGTTTAGGACAGGGGGGCTACGAGCAGTACTTC. The chain links TRBV28 to TRBJ2-7; 10 bases are a match to TRBD1. The CDR3 has 14 residues. The V gene end was trimmed by 2 bases and the J gene end by 3 bases; junction bases not matched to a gene: 1. Per the germline V gene, CDR1 is MDHEN and CDR2 is SYDVKM.

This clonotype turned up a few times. Here the CDR3 DNA reads TGTGCCAGCAGTTACACAGGGGAAAGTGAAAAACTGTTTTTT. Its protein is CASSYTGESEKLFF. The V gene is TRBV12-3 or TRBV12-4, the J gene TRBJ1-4; TRBD1 agrees at 7 bases. The J segment lost 7 bases and the V segment lost 4 bases, leaving 6 bases of the junction unmatched. The CDR3 totals 14 residues.

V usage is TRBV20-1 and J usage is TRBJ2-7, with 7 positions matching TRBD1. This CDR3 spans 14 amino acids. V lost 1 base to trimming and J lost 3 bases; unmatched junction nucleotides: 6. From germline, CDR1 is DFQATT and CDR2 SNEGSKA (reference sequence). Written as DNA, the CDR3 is TGCAGTGCTAGAGTCGGGACAGTGGACTACGAGCAGTACTTC. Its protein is CSARVGTVDYEQYF.

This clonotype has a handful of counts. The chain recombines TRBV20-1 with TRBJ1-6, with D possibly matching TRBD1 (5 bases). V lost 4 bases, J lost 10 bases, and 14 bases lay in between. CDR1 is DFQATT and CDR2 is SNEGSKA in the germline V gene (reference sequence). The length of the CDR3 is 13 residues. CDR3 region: CSATQAEESPLHF. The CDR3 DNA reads TGCAGTGCTACACAGGCCGAAGAATCACCCCTCCACTTT.

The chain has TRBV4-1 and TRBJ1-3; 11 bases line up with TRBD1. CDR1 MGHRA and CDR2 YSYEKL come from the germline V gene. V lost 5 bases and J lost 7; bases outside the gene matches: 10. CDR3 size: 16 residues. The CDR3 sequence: CASSTGTGGFGNTIYF. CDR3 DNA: TGCGCCAGCAGCACCGGGACAGGGGGGTTCGGGAACACCATATATTTT.

In DNA form, the CDR3 reads TGCGCCAGCAGCCAAAGGACAGGGGGGACCTACGAGCAGTACTTC. It codes for CASSQRTGGTYEQYF. The chain is built from TRBV4-1 and TRBJ2-7; 10 positions agree with TRBD1. Germline CDR1 reads MGHRA; CDR2 reads YSYEKL. Trimming at V came to 2 bases and at J to 2 bases, leaving 3 bases not matched to a gene. The CDR3 is 15 amino acids.